The 11 T cell receptor beta chains below all came from one sample that was sequenced in a study of T cell repertoires in cytomegalovirus infection. Each CDR3 protein gets one entry after TCRdb re-called the reads with MiXCR. The table records about 490,000 distinct CDR3 sequences, around 27% of them present only once. Material: PBMCs. The receptors were sampled from a human donor in good health (CMV status not recorded). Some clones in this sample may be carry-over from other donors' samples.

This clonotype was picked up many times. This chain joins TRBV4-1 and TRBJ1-1; D perhaps matches TRBD1 (6 bases). V lost 3 bases to trimming and J lost 0 bases, with 11 bases between them. This CDR3 spans 15 amino acids. Germline CDR1 and CDR2: MGHRA and YSYEKL. DNA of the CDR3: TGCGCCAGCAGCCAGCCGGGACACCTGAACACTGAAGCTTTCTTT. Translation gives CASSQPGHLNTEAFF.

This clonotype was counted between two and nine times. The rearrangement links TRBV7-3 to TRBJ2-3; TRBD2 matches 8 bases. Trimming took 6 bases from V and 10 from J; bases not matched to a gene: 6. The CDR3 is 12 residues long. CDR1 is SGHTA and CDR2 is FQGTGA in the germline V gene. Written as DNA, the CDR3 is TGTGCCAGCAGGAAAACGGGGGGGCCGCAGTATTTT. Amino acids: CASRKTGGPQYF.

This clonotype was observed a few times. The rearrangement uses TRBV7-9 and TRBJ1-2; 8 bases fit TRBD1. Germline V gene data show CDR1 as SEHNR and CDR2 as FQNEAQ (reference sequence). With 5 bases clipped from V and 6 bases from J, the junction kept 8 bases outside the gene matches. The CDR3 runs 14 residues. The CDR3 here is CASSPLDRANGYTF. The CDR3 DNA is TGTGCCAGCAGCCCCTTGGACAGGGCAAATGGCTACACCTTC.

To note about this clonotype: A read error may explain this, as a much larger clone is one base away. The genes are TRBV7-6 and TRBJ1-3; a possible D gene is TRBD1 (5 bases). With 1 base removed from V and 0 bases from J, the gap between germline ends came to 10 bases. The CDR3 is made up of 16 amino acids. Germline-derived CDR1 and CDR2 are SGHVS and FNYEAQ. CDR3 loop: CASSLGQGVSGNTIYF. The CDR3 DNA reads TGTGCCAGCAGCTTAGGCCAGGGAGTCTCTGGAAACACCATATATTTT.

At least ten counts were recorded for this clonotype. This chain joins TRBV7-2 and TRBJ1-3, with D unresolved. The CDR3 loop spans 15 amino acids. Germline CDR1 is SGHTA and CDR2 is FQGNSA. V lost 0 bases and J lost 4, with 10 bases in between. The chain's CDR3 is CASSLAHMPGNTIYF. The CDR3 nucleotides are TGTGCCAGCAGCTTAGCGCATATGCCAGGAAACACCATATATTTT. The variable domain in full, with the rest retrieved from reference TRBV7-2 and TRBJ1-3, is GAGVSQSPSNKVTEKGKDVELRCDPISGHTALYWYRQSLGQGLEFLIYFQGNSAPDKSGLPSDRFSAERTGGSVSTLTIQRTQQEDSAVYLCASSLAHMPGNTIYFGEGSWLTVV.

This clonotype appeared a few times. The chain carries TRBV12-3 or TRBV12-4 and TRBJ1-2; 8 bases are a match to TRBD1. This CDR3 has 15 residues. V was clipped by 6 bases and J by 8 bases; unmatched bases: 14. CDR3 sequence reads: CASSIGQGRKKGYTF. The CDR3 DNA reads TGTGCCAGCAGCATCGGACAGGGAAGGAAAAAAGGCTACACCTTC.

The chain joins TRBV5-1 to TRBJ2-3, with 12 bases aligning to TRBD2. The CDR3 runs 20 residues. Trimming removed 4 bases from V and 0 bases from J; junction bases left unmatched: 15. In germline, CDR1 is SGHRS, CDR2 YFSETQ. The CDR3 nucleotides are TGCGCCAGCAGCGGACCGACTAGCGGGAGTTCGACAGTCAGCACAGATACGCAGTATTTT. Residues: CASSGPTSGSSTVSTDTQYF.

This chain joins TRBV7-9 and TRBJ1-4, with TRBD1 matching 8 bases. Germline V gene data show CDR1 as SEHNR and CDR2 as FQNEAQ (reference sequence). V dropped 6 bases and J dropped 3; count of bases not matched to a gene: 3. There are 14 residues in the CDR3. The CDR3 bases are TGTGCCAGCAGACCGGACAGGGCTAATGAAAAACTGTTTTTT. Protein: CASRPDRANEKLFF. Drawing the rest from reference TRBV7-9 and TRBJ1-4, the complete variable domain is DTGVSQNPRHKITKRGQNVTFRCDPISEHNRLYWYRQTLGQGPEFLTYFQNEAQLEKSRLLSDRFSAERPKGSFSTLEIQRTEQGDSAMYLCASRPDRANEKLFFGSGTQLSVL.

This clonotype was found a few times. The chain couples TRBV28 to TRBJ2-5; no definite D call. The CDR3 covers 13 residues. Trimming stripped 10 bases from V and 0 bases from J, with 12 bases between. Per germline, CDR1 MDHEN and CDR2 SYDVKM. The CDR3 reads CATTLQDQETQYF. The CDR3 nucleotides read TGTGCCACGACGCTGCAGGACCAAGAGACCCAGTACTTC.

This clonotype came up a few times. J is TRBJ2-7 and V is TRBV7-8, with TRBD1 matching over 7 bases. Trimming took 6 bases from V and 6 from J; bases not matched to a gene: 11. Germline CDR1 SGHVS, CDR2 FQNEAQ. The CDR3 spans 14 residues. CDR3 sequence (DNA): TGTGCCAGCAGTCAACATACAGGGGCTGGCGAGCAGTACTTC. Translated: CASSQHTGAGEQYF.

Many counts were recorded for this clonotype. The rearrangement joins TRBV7-8 to TRBJ1-2; no clear D. Germline loops: CDR1 SGHVS, CDR2 FQNEAQ. CDR3 length: 15 residues. The V end was cut by 4 bases, the J end by 5 bases, with 17 bases between. DNA of the CDR3: TGTGCCAGCAGCTCCTCGACGGAGCCAATGTATGGCTACACCTTC. Protein: CASSSSTEPMYGYTF.